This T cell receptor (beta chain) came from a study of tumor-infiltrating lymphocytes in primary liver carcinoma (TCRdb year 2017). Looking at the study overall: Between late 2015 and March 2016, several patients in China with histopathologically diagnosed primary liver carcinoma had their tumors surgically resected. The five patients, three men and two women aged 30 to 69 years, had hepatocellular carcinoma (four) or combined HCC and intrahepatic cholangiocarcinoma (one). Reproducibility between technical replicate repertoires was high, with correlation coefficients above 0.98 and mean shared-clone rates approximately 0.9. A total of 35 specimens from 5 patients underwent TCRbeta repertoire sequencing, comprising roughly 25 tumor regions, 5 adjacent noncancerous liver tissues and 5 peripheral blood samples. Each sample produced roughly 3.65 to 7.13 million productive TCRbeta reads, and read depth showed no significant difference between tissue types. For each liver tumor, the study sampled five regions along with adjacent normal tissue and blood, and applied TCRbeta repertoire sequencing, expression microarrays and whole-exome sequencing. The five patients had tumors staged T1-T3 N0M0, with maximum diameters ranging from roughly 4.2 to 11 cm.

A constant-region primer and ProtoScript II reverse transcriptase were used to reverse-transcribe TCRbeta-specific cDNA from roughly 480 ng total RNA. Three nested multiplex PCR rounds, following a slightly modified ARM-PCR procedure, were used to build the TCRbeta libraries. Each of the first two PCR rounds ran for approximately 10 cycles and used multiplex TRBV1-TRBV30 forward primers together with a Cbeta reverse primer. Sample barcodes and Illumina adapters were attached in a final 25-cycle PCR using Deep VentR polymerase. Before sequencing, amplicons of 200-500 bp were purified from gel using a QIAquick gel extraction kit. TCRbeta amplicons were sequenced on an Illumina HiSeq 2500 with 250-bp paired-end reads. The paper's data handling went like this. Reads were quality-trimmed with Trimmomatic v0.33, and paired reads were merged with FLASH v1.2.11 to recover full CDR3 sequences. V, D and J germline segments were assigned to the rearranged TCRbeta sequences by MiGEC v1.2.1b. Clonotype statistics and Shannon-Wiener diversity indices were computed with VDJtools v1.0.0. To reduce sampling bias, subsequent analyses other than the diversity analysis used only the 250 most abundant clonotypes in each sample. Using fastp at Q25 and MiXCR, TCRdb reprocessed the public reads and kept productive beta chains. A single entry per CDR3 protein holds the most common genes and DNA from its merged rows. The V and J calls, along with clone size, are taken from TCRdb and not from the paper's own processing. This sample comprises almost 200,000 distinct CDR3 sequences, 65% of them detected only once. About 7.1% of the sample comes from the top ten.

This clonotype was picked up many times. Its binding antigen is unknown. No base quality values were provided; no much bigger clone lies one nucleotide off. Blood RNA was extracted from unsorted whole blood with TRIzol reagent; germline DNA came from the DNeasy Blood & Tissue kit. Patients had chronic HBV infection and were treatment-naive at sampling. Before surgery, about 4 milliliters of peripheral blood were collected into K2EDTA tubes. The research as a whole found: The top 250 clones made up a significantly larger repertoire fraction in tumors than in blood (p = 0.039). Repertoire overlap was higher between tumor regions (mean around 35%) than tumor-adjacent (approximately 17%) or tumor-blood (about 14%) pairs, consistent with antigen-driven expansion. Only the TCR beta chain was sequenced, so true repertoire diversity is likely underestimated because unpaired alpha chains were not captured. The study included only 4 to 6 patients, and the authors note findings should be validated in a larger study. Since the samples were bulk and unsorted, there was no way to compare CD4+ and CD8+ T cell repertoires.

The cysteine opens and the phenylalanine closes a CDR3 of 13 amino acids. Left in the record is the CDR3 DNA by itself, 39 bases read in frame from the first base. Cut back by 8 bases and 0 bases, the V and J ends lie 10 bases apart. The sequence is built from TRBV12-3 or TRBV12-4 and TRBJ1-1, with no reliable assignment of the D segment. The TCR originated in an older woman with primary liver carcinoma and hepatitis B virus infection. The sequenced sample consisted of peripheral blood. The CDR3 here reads CASRGLMNTEAFF. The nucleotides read TGTGCCAGCCGAGGGTTAATGAACACTGAAGCTTTCTTT.